The rows below give T cell receptor beta chains drawn from one sample of a study of beta chain features in type 1 diabetes. Sequenced by immunoSEQ multiplex PCR; TCRdb stores in-frame clones only, minus some. The table lists some 360,000 clones, 20% of them singletons, with 0.044% in the top ten. Sequences were obtained from naive CD4+ T cells from blood. The receptor source for this set is a woman aged 18 to 35 in good health. Each CDR3 is given with its conserved first and last residue. D genes are given only for firm matches. Expanded clones are given a class, and other clones once, few, many or no size at all.

size	D	V	J	CDR3	DNA
few	.	TRBV5-6	TRBJ2-7	CASSSTPYEQYF	TGTGCCAGCAGCTCCACACCCTACGAGCAGTACTTC
.	.	TRBV28	TRBJ2-7	CASSLELASGLQQYF	TGTGCCAGCAGTTTAGAACTAGCCTCGGGACTCCAGCAGTACTTC
few	TRBD1	TRBV7-9	TRBJ1-6	CASSFGQGDSPLHF	TGTGCCAGCAGCTTTGGACAGGGAGATTCACCCCTCCACTTT
few	.	TRBV7-2	TRBJ2-5	CASSLGPGARETQYF	TGTGCCAGCAGCTTAGGACCCGGAGCGAGAGAGACCCAGTACTTC
.	TRBD1	TRBV15	TRBJ2-7	CATSRDRGSYEQYF	TGTGCCACCAGCAGGGACAGGGGTTCCTACGAGCAGTACTTC
few	TRBD1	TRBV19	TRBJ1-1	CASSRDAGGGTEAFF	TGTGCCAGTAGTAGAGATGCAGGGGGCGGCACTGAAGCTTTCTTT
.	TRBD2	TRBV9	TRBJ2-7	CASSALAGGEFEQYF	TGTGCCAGCAGCGCCCTAGCGGGAGGGGAGTTCGAGCAGTACTTC
few	.	TRBV5-1	TRBJ1-2	CASSPLIGGYTF	TGCGCCAGCAGCCCCTTAATCGGTGGCTACACCTTC
.	.	TRBV19	TRBJ2-6	CASSIPGANSGANVLTF	TGTGCCAGTAGTATCCCAGGGGCCAACTCTGGGGCCAACGTCCTGACTTTC
few	TRBD1	TRBV11-3	TRBJ2-3	CASSSTGGGTDTQYF	TGTGCCAGCAGCTCTACAGGGGGAGGCACAGATACGCAGTATTTT
.	.	TRBV11-3	TRBJ2-2	CASTSLGAGELFF	TGTGCCAGCACCTCCCTCGGGGCCGGGGAGCTGTTTTTT
few	TRBD2	TRBV29-1	TRBJ2-5	CSVVDRSTSGRSMRKETQYF	TGCAGCGTCGTGGACAGATCTACTAGCGGGAGAAGTATGAGAAAAGAGACCCAGTACTTC
.	TRBD2	TRBV4-2	TRBJ2-3	CASSQEGGSGGSDTQYF	TGTGCCAGCAGCCAAGAAGGAGGTAGCGGGGGTTCAGATACGCAGTATTTT
.	.	TRBV30	TRBJ1-1	CAWGRQNTEAFF	TGTGCCTGGGGGAGACAGAACACTGAAGCTTTCTTT
.	TRBD2	TRBV29-1	TRBJ2-1	CSVGSSGLEQFF	TGCAGCGTTGGGTCTAGCGGACTAGAGCAGTTCTTC
few	TRBD1	TRBV6-5	TRBJ1-1	CASNLDRGTEAFF	TGTGCCAGCAACCTGGACAGGGGGACTGAAGCTTTCTTT
.	.	TRBV30	TRBJ1-1	CAWSGDSFVNTEAFF	TGTGCCTGGAGTGGGGACTCGTTTGTGAACACTGAAGCTTTCTTT
.	TRBD1	TRBV9	TRBJ2-7	CASSVSDRVIYEQYF	TGTGCCAGCAGCGTAAGTGACAGGGTCATCTACGAGCAGTACTTC
.	.	TRBV16	TRBJ1-5	CASSLTMSQPQHF	TGTGCCAGCAGCCTTACCATGAGTCAGCCCCAGCATTTT
.	.	TRBV2	TRBJ2-7	CASSAYYEQYF	TGTGCCAGCAGTGCTTACTACGAGCAGTACTTC
.	TRBD2	TRBV23-1	TRBJ2-5	CASSLKREGRQTQYF	TGCGCCAGCAGTCTTAAGCGGGAGGGCCGGCAGACCCAGTACTTC
.	.	TRBV20-1	TRBJ1-2	CSAYEYGYTF	TGCAGTGCTTATGAGTATGGCTACACCTTC
.	.	TRBV10-3	TRBJ1-5	CAISESKGRQPQHF	TGTGCCATCAGTGAGTCGAAAGGGAGGCAGCCCCAGCATTTT
.	.	TRBV6-1	TRBJ2-7	CASSSDEQYF	TGTGCCAGCAGTTCTGACGAGCAGTACTTC
.	TRBD2	TRBV4-2	TRBJ2-7	CASSRPGLAGGQYEQYF	TGTGCCAGCAGCCGCCCCGGACTAGCGGGGGGCCAATACGAGCAGTACTTC
.	.	TRBV6-5	TRBJ2-5	CASTSGGLETQYF	TGTGCCAGCACCTCCGGGGGGCTAGAGACCCAGTACTTC
.	TRBD2	TRBV4-2	TRBJ2-7	CASSQDGTSAAYEQYF	TGTGCCAGCAGCCAGGACGGGACTAGCGCCGCCTACGAGCAGTACTTC
few	.	TRBV29-1	TRBJ1-3	CSVGTNSGNTIYF	TGCAGCGTGGGGACAAACTCTGGAAACACCATATATTTT
.	.	TRBV5-1	TRBJ2-1	CASSPSSPDNEQFF	TGCGCCAGCAGTCCTAGTTCTCCCGACAATGAGCAGTTCTTC
.	.	TRBV25-1	TRBJ1-2	CASRADSAYGYTF	TGTGCCAGCAGGGCTGACAGTGCATATGGCTACACCTTC
few	.	TRBV9	TRBJ2-1	CASSVAGSASYNEQFF	TGTGCCAGCAGCGTAGCCGGTAGCGCCTCCTACAATGAGCAGTTCTTC
.	TRBD2	TRBV9	TRBJ2-1	CASSASGRSEQFF	TGTGCCAGCAGCGCTAGCGGGAGGAGTGAGCAGTTCTTC
.	.	TRBV19	TRBJ2-5	CASSSQGWETQYF	TGTGCCAGTAGTTCTCAGGGGTGGGAGACCCAGTACTTC